Included here is one T cell receptor beta chain sequence, with context. The target antigen is unknown. Each CDR3 protein is one row after TCRdb ran MiXCR on the reads. The sample yields some 440,000 distinct CDR3 sequences, roughly a third seen once. This entry belongs to a study of T cell repertoires in cytomegalovirus infection. Study-wide background: Matching HLA type and CMV infection were both indicated by public TCR beta signatures. General observations from the study: Cumulative frequency (of public TCR beta family members) identified carriers of CMV plus the relevant HLA. Dominating the ex vivo response were TCR beta clonotypes that were CMV-specific and HLA-C-restricted.

Unmatched junction bases numbered 4, after V lost 0 bases and J lost 6 bases. Germline CDR1 is MNHEY and CDR2 is SVGAGI. The CDR3 extends over 14 amino acids. This receptor was obtained from a human donor in good health (CMV status not recorded). Some clones in this sample may be carry-over from other donors' samples. Sequencing was carried out using PBMCs. V gene TRBV6-5 combines with J gene TRBJ1-2; TRBD1 aligns across 7 bases. CDR3 DNA: TGTGCCAGCAGTTACTCACAGGGGCTGAATGGCTACACCTTC. It translates to CASSYSQGLNGYTF.